This record covers a single T cell receptor beta chain. The naive CD8 subset, CD45RO-negative cells positively selected for CCR7, excluded terminally differentiated effector memory CD45RA+ cells. This specimen belongs to a study of shared clonotypes between healthy human individuals. Libraries were prepared by immunoSEQ multiplex PCR; TCRdb keeps only in-frame clonotypes and omits some of them. Of about 2 million clones in the sample, 85% to 95% were seen once. V was cut by 0 bases and J by 3 bases, with 21 bases left in between. The germline V gene has CDR1 MGHRA and CDR2 YSYEKL. This CDR3 region has 18 residues.

The chain is built from TRBV4-1 and TRBJ2-7; D is uncertain. The sequencing sample was made of naive CD8+ T cells sorted from blood. The source is a man between 18 and 29 years old in good health. As DNA, the CDR3 is TGCGCCAGCAGCCAAGAATACGGGCGTTATGAGGAAATCTACGAGCAGTACTTC. It yields the protein CASSQEYGRYEEIYEQYF.